One sample yielded the 29 T cell receptor beta chains listed below, sequenced in a study of cytomegalovirus exposure and HLA in healthy donors. In the PCR, 60 Vbeta and 13 Jbeta primers were used. Libraries were prepared by immunoSEQ multiplex PCR; TCRdb keeps only in-frame clonotypes and omits some of them. The profile shows some 57,000 clones, around 89% of them singletons. The sample was PBMCs. These receptor sequences come from a man aged 25-45 years in good health and CMV-seropositive.

This clone has a single count. The rearrangement joins TRBV6-4 to TRBJ2-1; 13 nucleotides match TRBD2. Germline CDR1 MRHNA, CDR2 SNTAGT. J gave up 2 bases and V 0 bases, and 4 bases lay outside the gene matches. The CDR3 runs to 18 residues. CDR3 amino acids: CASSDSWTSGSPYNEQFF. CDR3 in DNA: TGTGCCAGCAGTGACTCCTGGACTAGCGGGAGTCCCTACAATGAGCAGTTCTTC.

V usage is TRBV6-4 and J usage is TRBJ2-3, with D tentatively TRBD2 (5 bases). CDR1 is MRHNA and CDR2 is SNTAGT in the germline V gene. Trimming took 0 bases from V and 4 from J, leaving 5 bases between them. The CDR3 length is 13 residues. The CDR3 DNA sequence: TGTGCCAGCAGTGACTCCGGGGCAGATACGCAGTATTTT. It translates to CASSDSGADTQYF.

The rearrangement links TRBV5-1 to TRBJ2-1; 10 bases line up with TRBD2. J lost 8 bases, V lost 3 bases, and 5 bases had no gene match. This CDR3 comprises 14 residues. CDR1 and CDR2 from the germline V gene are SGHRS and YFSETQ. CDR3 in DNA: TGCGCCAGCAGCTCCGGACTAGCGGAAGATGAGCAGTTCTTC. This gives the protein CASSSGLAEDEQFF.

The chain links TRBV28 to TRBJ1-1; tentative D call: TRBD1 (6 bases). Trimming pared 6 bases from V and 7 bases from J, leaving 15 bases between. Germline assignment: CDR1 MDHEN and CDR2 SYDVKM. This CDR3 contains 13 residues. CDR3 sequence reads: CASRGGARFEAFF. The DNA of the CDR3 is TGTGCCAGCAGGGGGGGGGCCAGATTTGAAGCTTTCTTT.

V usage is TRBV19 and J usage is TRBJ2-7; D is ambiguous. Between the trimmed V and J ends, which lost 5 bases and 1 base, there was a span of 12 bases. The CDR3 consists of 14 residues. The germline CDR1 and CDR2 sequences are LNHDA and SQIVND (reference sequence). In nucleotides, the CDR3 is TGTGCCAGTAGTCGCACCCTAACTTCCTACGAGCAGTACTTC. This codes for CASSRTLTSYEQYF.

The chain joins TRBV5-1 to TRBJ2-5; possibly TRBD1 for D (6 bases). This CDR3 spans 16 amino acids. The V end was cut by 0 bases, the J end by 0 bases, with 12 bases between. The germline V gene has CDR1 SGHRS and CDR2 YFSETQ. CDR3 DNA: TGCGCCAGCAGCTTGGAGGGGGACCAGTACCAAGAGACCCAGTACTTC. Protein product: CASSLEGDQYQETQYF.

This clone showed up just a few times. This sequence joins TRBV6-1 and TRBJ2-2; D is possibly TRBD1 (6 bases). The CDR3 is 14 amino acids. CDR1 and CDR2 (germline): MNHNS, SASEGT. The V and J ends lost 5 bases and 8 bases respectively, with 15 bases between them. CDR3 region: CASSPTGIRGELFF. The CDR3 region has the DNA TGTGCCAGCAGTCCCACAGGGATAAGGGGGGAGCTGTTTTTT.

The rearrangement joins TRBV19 to TRBJ2-3; 9 positions agree with TRBD2. CDR1 and CDR2 (germline): LNHDA, SQIVND (reference sequence). V trimming: 5 bases; J trimming: 2 bases; junction bases outside the gene matches: 8. The length of the CDR3 is 16 residues. CDR3 coding DNA: TGTGCCAGTAGTCCACAAATAGCGGGAGCCACAGATACGCAGTATTTT. Its protein product is CASSPQIAGATDTQYF.

The chain couples TRBV7-9 to TRBJ1-2; D remains unclear. V lost 0 bases to trimming and J lost 4 bases, with 6 bases between them. The CDR3 extends over 13 amino acids. The germline V gene encodes CDR1 SEHNR and CDR2 FQNEAQ (reference sequence). The CDR3, as DNA: TGTGCCAGCAGCTTAGCAGAGTTCTATGGCTACACCTTC. Protein product: CASSLAEFYGYTF.

The J gene is TRBJ1-1, the V gene TRBV5-1; TRBD1 matches 8 bases. V lost 5 bases, J lost 3 bases, and 9 bases stayed unmatched. In germline, CDR1 is SGHRS, CDR2 YFSETQ. CDR3 length: 15 residues. The CDR3 loop reads CASRDRVWSDTEAFF. In nucleotides, the CDR3 is TGCGCCAGCAGGGACAGGGTTTGGTCGGACACTGAAGCTTTCTTT. The variable domain in full, with the rest retrieved from reference TRBV5-1 and TRBJ1-1, is KAGVTQTPRYLIKTRGQQVTLSCSPISGHRSVSWYQQTPGQGLQFLFEYFSETQRNKGNFPGRFSGRQFSNSRSEMNVSTLELGDSALYLCASRDRVWSDTEAFFGQGTRLTVV.

V is TRBV6-5 and J is TRBJ1-2; maybe TRBD1 (5 bases). This CDR3 has 12 residues. V lost 5 bases and J 9 bases, leaving 13 bases between the germline ends. Germline CDR1 MNHEY, CDR2 SVGAGI. DNA for the CDR3: TGTGCCAGCAGTAACGGGGGGAGGAGCTACACCTTC. This sequence encodes CASSNGGRSYTF.

This clone was counted a few times. The CDR3 bases are TGTGCCAGCAGCTTAGGCCGGCACCCCGGGGAAAAACTGTTTTTT. It is translated as CASSLGRHPGEKLFF. This chain connects TRBV7-8 to TRBJ1-4; no reliable D call. This CDR3 is built from 15 residues. Germline values: CDR1 SGHVS, CDR2 FQNEAQ. The V and J ends lost 1 base and 8 bases respectively, with 14 bases between them.

The chain links TRBV6-5 to TRBJ1-1; no firm D call. CDR1 and CDR2 from the germline V gene are MNHEY and SVGAGI. The CDR3 consists of 15 residues. The V end lost 0 bases, the J end lost 1 base, and 9 bases lay between the germline ends. CDR3 region: CASSYSLTGNTEAFF. CDR3 in DNA: TGTGCCAGCAGTTACTCACTAACGGGGAACACTGAAGCTTTCTTT.

This chain joins TRBV30 and TRBJ1-1; perhaps TRBD1 as D (6 bases). The V gene's germline CDR1 is GTSNPN and CDR2 SVGIG (reference sequence). There are 11 residues in the CDR3. The CDR3 reads CAYRVETEAFF. The CDR3 DNA sequence: TGTGCTTACAGGGTGGAAACTGAAGCTTTCTTT.

V gene TRBV2 combines with J gene TRBJ2-7; 7 bases agree with TRBD2. The V and J ends lost 7 bases and 2 bases, in that order; junction bases with no gene match: 14. The CDR3 has 16 residues. CDR1 is SNHLY and CDR2 is FYNNEI in the germline V gene. The CDR3 sequence is CASTSVGRGLTYEQYF. The CDR3 DNA reads as TGTGCCAGCACCTCGGTGGGGAGGGGTCTAACCTACGAGCAGTACTTC.

The chain uses TRBV6-1 and TRBJ2-1, with 9 bases matching TRBD2. CDR1 and CDR2 (germline): MNHNS, SASEGT. This CDR3 comprises 15 residues. V lost 6 bases, J lost 8 bases, and 11 bases stayed unmatched. The CDR3 coding sequence is TGTGCCAGCAGCGCTGAGGTGACTAGCGGCTATGAGCAGTTCTTC. Its translation: CASSAEVTSGYEQFF.

V usage is TRBV7-3 and J usage is TRBJ2-3; tentatively, D is TRBD1 (5 bases). V gave up 0 bases and J gave up 1 base, with 17 bases separating them. Germline assignment: CDR1 SGHTA and CDR2 FQGTGA. This CDR3 has 18 amino acids. The CDR3 region is CASSLTERQGRGTDTQYF. CDR3 coding DNA: TGTGCCAGCAGCTTAACGGAAAGGCAGGGTCGGGGCACAGATACGCAGTATTTT.

The chain couples TRBV9 to TRBJ2-3; 10 bases align to TRBD2. Germline CDR1 is SGDLS and CDR2 is YYNGEE. The J segment lost 3 bases and the V segment lost 0 bases, leaving 4 bases of the junction unmatched. This CDR3 has 16 amino acids. The CDR3 nucleotides are TGTGCCAGCAGCGTAGCAGCGGGAGGGTTGACAGATACGCAGTATTTT. Its translation: CASSVAAGGLTDTQYF.

This clone was counted once. The rearrangement uses TRBV19 and TRBJ2-7, with D possibly TRBD1 on 7 matching bases. Germline CDR1 and CDR2: LNHDA and SQIVND (reference sequence). V was clipped by 5 bases and J by 2 bases, with 16 bases between them. CDR3 size: 15 residues. The CDR3: CASSAGGTDPYEQYF. In DNA, the CDR3 is TGTGCCAGTAGTGCAGGCGGGACAGATCCCTACGAGCAGTACTTC.

The CDR3 is CASSLDRVVYEQYF. The DNA for the CDR3 is TGTGCCAGCAGCTTAGACAGGGTAGTCTACGAGCAGTACTTC. V is TRBV11-1 and J is TRBJ2-7; possible D gene TRBD1, 6 bases. V was shortened by 1 base and J by 3 bases, with 10 bases between the two germline ends. Germline CDR1 is SGHAT and CDR2 is FQDESV (reference sequence). The CDR3 extends over 14 amino acids.

The genes are TRBV11-2 and TRBJ2-2; D gene uncertain. Deletions cut 0 bases from V and 6 bases from J, with 5 bases between. The CDR3 has 13 residues. In germline, CDR1 is SGHAT, CDR2 FQNNGV. CDR3 loop: CASSLDAPGELFF. The CDR3 DNA follows: TGTGCCAGCAGCTTAGATGCGCCCGGGGAGCTGTTTTTT.

This CDR3 is CASSELGGDEQFF. The CDR3 DNA sequence: TGCGCCAGCAGTGAGCTTGGAGGCGATGAGCAGTTCTTC. The chain recombines TRBV10-2 with TRBJ2-1; D is possibly TRBD2 (5 bases). CDR1 and CDR2 from the germline V gene are WSHSY and SAAADI. The CDR3 is made up of 13 amino acids. Trimming cost V 2 bases and J 8 bases, with 10 bases left between them.

The V gene is TRBV5-1, the J gene TRBJ2-7; tentative D call: TRBD1 (6 bases). Germline CDR1 reads SGHRS; CDR2 reads YFSETQ. The CDR3 length is 13 residues. V lost 7 bases, J lost 4 bases, and 15 bases lay in between. This CDR3 reads CASQLDQGYEQYF. The CDR3 DNA is TGCGCCAGCCAGCTTGATCAGGGGTACGAGCAGTACTTC.

This clone was observed once. The chain has TRBV19 and TRBJ1-1; D possibly corresponds to TRBD1 (5 bases). Trimming stripped 6 bases from V and 3 bases from J, with 11 bases between. Germline values: CDR1 LNHDA, CDR2 SQIVND (reference sequence). The CDR3 has 13 amino acids. The CDR3 here is CASSTDIYTEAFF. The CDR3 nucleotides are TGTGCCAGTAGCACGGACATTTACACTGAAGCTTTCTTT.

The rearrangement links TRBV6-4 to TRBJ1-1, with D hard to call. The CDR3 contains 14 residues. Germline loops: CDR1 MRHNA, CDR2 SNTAGT. V lost 5 bases, J lost 0 bases, and 10 bases lay in between. CDR3 sequence (DNA): TGTGCCAGCAGTTCGGACTTCATGAACACTGAAGCTTTCTTT. It translates to CASSSDFMNTEAFF.

This chain uses TRBV5-1 with TRBJ2-1; D is unclear. The length of the CDR3 is 13 residues. Trimming pared 0 bases from V and 4 bases from J, leaving 5 bases between. Germline CDR1 and CDR2: SGHRS and YFSETQ. CDR3 DNA sequence: TGCGCCAGCAGCTTGGCCCCTTACAATGAGCAGTTCTTC. It translates to CASSLAPYNEQFF.

CDR3 sequence reads: CSVTPWNTEAFF. The CDR3 DNA sequence: TGCAGCGTGACACCGTGGAACACTGAAGCTTTCTTT. The chain couples TRBV29-1 to TRBJ1-1; D gene uncertain. Trimming took off 6 bases at V and 1 base at J, with 9 bases between the two ends. Germline-derived CDR1 and CDR2 are SQVTM and ANQGSEA. This CDR3 has 12 amino acids.

V gene TRBV7-9 combines with J gene TRBJ1-5; 10 nucleotides agree with TRBD1. Germline CDR1 and CDR2: SEHNR and FQNEAQ (reference sequence). Germline trimming cut 4 bases from V and 7 bases from J; bases unmatched to any gene: 10. This CDR3 comprises 16 residues. The CDR3, as DNA: TGTGCCAGCAGCTCAGAGACAGGGGGCGAGAGACAGCCCCAGCATTTT. This codes for CASSSETGGERQPQHF. The variable domain in full, completed from reference TRBV7-9 and TRBJ1-5, reads DTGVSQNPRHKITKRGQNVTFRCDPISEHNRLYWYRQTLGQGPEFLTYFQNEAQLEKSRLLSDRFSAERPKGSFSTLEIQRTEQGDSAMYLCASSSETGGERQPQHFGDGTRLSIL.

The V gene is TRBV6-4, the J gene TRBJ2-1, with TRBD1 matching 10 bases. The CDR3 has 15 amino acids. Trimming at V came to 3 bases and at J to 5 bases, leaving 4 bases not matched to a gene. CDR1 MRHNA and CDR2 SNTAGT come from the germline V gene. The CDR3 DNA sequence: TGTGCCAGCAGTGATGGACAGGGGGGAAACAATGAGCAGTTCTTC. It translates to CASSDGQGGNNEQFF.